The 32 T cell receptor beta chains listed next were all sequenced from one sample in a study of PD-1 and CTLA-4 blockade in melanoma. Some clones are missing from TCRdb's copy, which holds only in-frame ones; the method was immunoSEQ multiplex PCR. Of approximately 11,000 clones listed, around 82% are singletons. The sample in question was CD8+ T cells from peripheral blood, obtained from a patient given anti-PD-1 treatment. The receptor source for this set is a human donor with melanoma.

The V call is TRBV19, the J call TRBJ2-5, with a possible D match to TRBD2 (6 bases). V dropped 5 bases and J dropped 3 bases, with 10 bases sitting between them. The germline CDR1 and CDR2 sequences are LNHDA and SQIVND (reference sequence). The CDR3 length is 13 residues. DNA of the CDR3: TGTGCCAGTAGTTTTCGCGGGAAAGAGACCCAGTACTTC. This encodes CASSFRGKETQYF.

The chain links TRBV4-1 to TRBJ2-7; 9 nucleotides line up with TRBD1. The V gene end was trimmed by 3 bases and the J gene end by 3 bases; junction bases not matched to a gene: 6. CDR1 is MGHRA and CDR2 is YSYEKL in the germline V gene. This CDR3 is 15 amino acids long. The CDR3 loop reads CASSHNPGQGYEQYF. The CDR3 DNA reads as TGCGCCAGCAGCCATAACCCGGGACAGGGCTACGAGCAGTACTTC.

In this sample, this clone turned up once. The genes are TRBV4-1 and TRBJ2-1; maybe TRBD2 (6 bases). V lost 4 bases to trimming and J lost 7 bases, with 11 bases between them. Germline assignment: CDR1 MGHRA and CDR2 YSYEKL. This CDR3 is 13 amino acids long. The CDR3, as DNA: TGCGCCAGCAGCCCTACTGGGGGGAATGAGCAGTTCTTC. This encodes CASSPTGGNEQFF.

The chain employs TRBV6-5 and TRBJ2-1, with 7 bases that match TRBD1. Trimming took 2 bases from V and 4 from J; bases not matched to a gene: 2. Looked up from germline, CDR1 is MNHEY and CDR2 is SVGAGI. This CDR3 is built from 14 residues. The CDR3 bases are TGTGCCAGCAGTTACCGGGACAGTTACAATGAGCAGTTCTTC. It translates to CASSYRDSYNEQFF.

The chain recombines TRBV5-8 with TRBJ2-7, with D hard to call. The CDR3 covers 15 residues. V was cut by 2 bases and J by 0 bases, with 12 bases left in between. Germline V gives CDR1 SGHTS, CDR2 YDEGEE. The CDR3 coding sequence is TGTGCCAGCAGCTTAGATACGAACCCCTCCTACGAGCAGTACTTC. Translating gives CASSLDTNPSYEQYF.

The sample holds one count of this clone. At one boundary the junction diverges from the germline segment, which might be a read error. This chain uses TRBV7-9 with TRBJ2-7; 7 nucleotides agree with TRBD2. The CDR3 has 14 residues. The V gene's germline CDR1 is SEHNR and CDR2 FQNEAQ (reference sequence). CDR3 region: CASSLAVLSYEQYF. CDR3 DNA sequence: TGTGCCAGCAGCCTAGCGGTTCTCTCCTACGAGCAGTACTTC.

The chain recombines TRBV19 with TRBJ2-7, with TRBD1 matching 9 bases. Germline V lookup: CDR1 LNHDA, CDR2 SQIVND (reference sequence). V was clipped by 7 bases and J by 3 bases; unmatched bases: 10. The CDR3 consists of 15 residues. CDR3 residues: CASTSPGQGIYEQYF. As DNA, the CDR3 is TGTGCCAGTACCTCTCCGGGACAGGGAATCTACGAGCAGTACTTC.

This clone was recorded only once. The chain recombines TRBV18 with TRBJ1-1; TRBD1 is a possible D gene (5 bases). V was clipped by 1 base and J by 1 base, with 25 bases between them. CDR3 length: 20 amino acids. Germline CDR1 reads KGHSH; CDR2 reads LQKENI. CDR3 loop: CASSPLILPDRGDGNTEAFF. As DNA, the CDR3 is TGTGCCAGCTCACCACTCATCCTCCCGGACCGGGGGGATGGGAACACTGAAGCTTTCTTT.

The chain couples TRBV6-5 to TRBJ2-1; TRBD2 aligns across 7 bases. Germline loops: CDR1 MNHEY, CDR2 SVGAGI. This CDR3 is 15 amino acids long. J gave up 2 bases and V 6 bases, and 7 bases lay outside the gene matches. This chain's CDR3 is CASSRGGSPYNEQFF. DNA for the CDR3: TGTGCCAGCAGCCGCGGGGGATCGCCCTACAATGAGCAGTTCTTC.

This chain joins TRBV5-5 and TRBJ2-5; possible D gene TRBD1, 5 bases. The CDR3 is 14 amino acids. Germline-derived CDR1 and CDR2 are SGHKS and YYEKEE (reference sequence). V shed 2 bases and J shed 4 bases, with 12 bases lying between them. This CDR3 reads CASSFLTQGETQYF. The CDR3 coding sequence is TGTGCCAGCAGCTTTTTAACGCAGGGAGAGACCCAGTACTTC.

The gene calls are TRBV9 and TRBJ2-7; D ambiguous. Trimming shortened V by 2 bases and J by 4 bases, and 13 bases separated the two germline ends. The germline gives CDR1 SGDLS, CDR2 YYNGEE. CDR3 length: 14 residues. The CDR3: CASSVGENPYEQYF. The CDR3 DNA reads TGTGCCAGCAGCGTCGGTGAAAATCCTTACGAGCAGTACTTC.

V gene TRBV4-2 combines with J gene TRBJ2-7; D gene unclear. V was shortened by 5 bases and J by 0 bases, with 14 bases between the two germline ends. This CDR3 contains 15 residues. CDR1 and CDR2 (germline): LGHNA, YNFKEQ. CDR3 loop: CASSGGYAFSYEQYF. The CDR3 nucleotides read TGTGCCAGCAGCGGTGGCTATGCGTTCTCCTACGAGCAGTACTTC.

V and J are TRBV7-9 and TRBJ2-7; 10 bases map to TRBD2. CDR1 and CDR2 from the germline V gene are SEHNR and FQNEAQ (reference sequence). The CDR3 extends over 15 amino acids. The junction had 3 bases not matched to a gene; V was cut back by 1 base and J by 3 bases. In DNA, the CDR3 is TGTGCCAGCAGCTTAGAGGCTAGCGGGAGCTACGAGCAGTACTTC. Translated, it gives CASSLEASGSYEQYF. The variable domain in full, with the rest retrieved from reference TRBV7-9 and TRBJ2-7, is DTGVSQNPRHKITKRGQNVTFRCDPISEHNRLYWYRQTLGQGPEFLTYFQNEAQLEKSRLLSDRFSAERPKGSFSTLEIQRTEQGDSAMYLCASSLEASGSYEQYFGPGTRLTVT.

The chain recombines TRBV27 with TRBJ2-7, with no clear D. V was cut by 1 base and J by 2 bases, with 6 bases left in between. CDR1 MNHEY and CDR2 SMNVEV come from the germline V gene (reference sequence). CDR3 size: 13 residues. The CDR3 here is CASSLFGAYEQYF. Written as DNA, the CDR3 is TGTGCCAGCAGTTTATTTGGGGCCTACGAGCAGTACTTC.

Comment on this clone: Its ends do not fully match the called genes, so a read error is possible. The chain has TRBV7-7 and TRBJ2-1; no firm D call. The CDR3 is 16 amino acids. Germline V gives CDR1 SSHAT, CDR2 FNYEAQ (reference sequence). The DNA of the CDR3 is TGTGCTAGCAGCTTAGATGCGTTTAACGAATACAATGAGCAGTTCTTC. Amino acid sequence: CASSLDAFNEYNEQFF.

As for this clone: The DNA is omitted, as the CDR3 cannot be located on it reliably, and the CDR3 follows TCRdb's listing. The chain employs TRBV19 and TRBJ1-2; TRBD1 was called by the table and not checked on the DNA. Termini included, the CDR3 measures 13 amino acids. Looked up from germline, CDR1 is LNHDA and CDR2 is SQIVND (reference sequence). The CDR3 sequence is CASSVGTGNFHTF.

The rearrangement links TRBV27 to TRBJ2-7; D ambiguous. V lost 6 bases and J lost 7, with 13 bases in between. This CDR3 is built from 12 residues. CDR1 and CDR2 from the germline V gene are MNHEY and SMNVEV (reference sequence). The CDR3 sequence: CASSLTLKEQYF. The DNA of the CDR3 is TGTGCCAGCAGCCTCACGTTGAAAGAGCAGTACTTC.

This clone was counted a single time. The chain uses TRBV7-9 and TRBJ2-1; 10 positions agree with TRBD2. The CDR3 is made up of 16 amino acids. The germline V gene encodes CDR1 SEHNR and CDR2 FQNEAQ (reference sequence). V was clipped by 3 bases and J by 8 bases; unmatched bases: 10. This chain's CDR3 is CASSFPLAGVEDEQFF. The CDR3 DNA is TGTGCCAGCAGCTTCCCTCTAGCGGGAGTCGAAGATGAGCAGTTCTTC.

This chain uses TRBV13 with TRBJ2-1; 7 bases fit TRBD1. Germline lookup yields CDR1 PRHDT and CDR2 FYEKMQ (reference sequence). The CDR3 totals 15 residues. V gave up 2 bases and J gave up 7 bases; unmatched junction bases: 8. CDR3 protein: CASSLHRGSLNEQFF. The CDR3 DNA reads as TGTGCCAGCAGCTTACACAGGGGATCCCTTAATGAGCAGTTCTTC.

The rearrangement joins TRBV5-8 to TRBJ2-7, with D perhaps matching TRBD1 or TRBD2 (5 bases each). Germline CDR1 reads SGHTS; CDR2 reads YDEGEE. V was cut by 4 bases and J by 1 base, with 15 bases left in between. The CDR3 totals 15 residues. Written as DNA, the CDR3 is TGTGCCAGCAGCAGGGGAGCCTGGCAGTCCTACGAGCAGTACTTC. Encoded protein: CASSRGAWQSYEQYF.

This chain joins TRBV6-6 and TRBJ1-1, with 7 bases that match TRBD1. With V trimmed by 4 bases and J by 6 bases, 11 bases remained unmatched. Looked up from germline, CDR1 is MNHNY and CDR2 is SVGAGI (reference sequence). CDR3 length: 15 residues. CDR3 DNA: TGTGCCAGCAGTTCCCCGGTGACAGGGTGGCCTGAAGCTTTCTTT. This sequence encodes CASSSPVTGWPEAFF.

For the CDR3, the DNA is TGTGCCGCAGAGGGACTAGCGGGAGGGCTGAATGAGCAGTTCTTC. It is translated as CAAEGLAGGLNEQFF. This chain links TRBV2 with TRBJ2-1; 16 bases fit TRBD2. The trim removed 11 bases at V and 7 bases at J, leaving 8 bases unmatched. Germline CDR1 reads SNHLY; CDR2 reads FYNNEI. The CDR3 runs 15 residues. Filled out from reference TRBV2 and TRBJ2-1, the complete variable domain reads EPEVTQTPSHQVTQMGQEVILRCVPISNHLYFYWYRQILGQKVEFLVSFYNNEISEKSEIFDDQFSVERPDGSNFTLKIRSTKLEDSAMYFCAAEGLAGGLNEQFFGPGTRLTVL.

This rearrangement joins TRBV9 to TRBJ2-7; D not certain. This CDR3 comprises 13 residues. V was clipped by 1 base and J by 5 bases, with 10 bases between them. Germline CDR1 SGDLS, CDR2 YYNGEE. CDR3 DNA: TGTGCCAGCAGCGTAACGGTGGTCGACGAGCAGTACTTC. It is translated as CASSVTVVDEQYF.

The chain combines TRBV6-6 with TRBJ2-2, with D maybe TRBD1 (7 bases). The CDR3 runs 16 residues. V lost 2 bases to trimming and J lost 5 bases, with 15 bases between them. Germline CDR1 and CDR2: MNHNY and SVGAGI (reference sequence). CDR3 DNA: TGTGCCAGCAGTTACCAATGGACAGGAGGGACCGGGGAGCTGTTTTTT. It encodes CASSYQWTGGTGELFF.

V gene TRBV11-3 combines with J gene TRBJ1-1; the D is unclear. Germline lookup yields CDR1 SGHNT and CDR2 YENEEA. The V gene lost 4 bases and the J gene lost 0 bases, with 3 bases spanning the gap. The CDR3 extends over 12 amino acids. The CDR3 here is CASSYMNTEAFF. CDR3 in DNA: TGTGCCAGCAGCTATATGAACACTGAAGCTTTCTTT. The full variable domain, in which reference TRBV11-3 and TRBJ1-1 provide the parts outside the CDR3, is EAGVVQSPRYKIIEKKQPVAFWCNPISGHNTLYWYLQNLGQGPELLIRYENEEAVDDSQLPKDRFSAERLKGVDSTLKIQPAELGDSAVYLCASSYMNTEAFFGQGTRLTVV.

This rearrangement joins TRBV7-9 to TRBJ2-1; 13 nucleotides agree with TRBD2. Germline values: CDR1 SEHNR, CDR2 FQNEAQ (reference sequence). The CDR3 is 17 residues long. Trimming took 2 bases from V and 6 from J; bases not matched to a gene: 7. CDR3 coding DNA: TGTGCCAGCAGCTTAAGCGGACTAGCGGGGGCCTTCAATGAGCAGTTCTTC. It translates to CASSLSGLAGAFNEQFF.

This chain uses TRBV11-2 with TRBJ2-7, with TRBD2 matching 13 bases. J gave up 7 bases and V 5 bases, and 11 bases lay outside the gene matches. Germline V gene lookup returns CDR1 SGHAT and CDR2 FQNNGV. This CDR3 is 16 amino acids long. The CDR3 sequence: CASSPGTSGARGEQYF. The CDR3 DNA follows: TGTGCCAGCAGCCCGGGGACTAGCGGGGCTCGGGGGGAGCAGTACTTC. Supplemented by reference TRBV11-2 and TRBJ2-7, the full variable domain reads EAGVAQSPRYKIIEKRQSVAFWCNPISGHATLYWYQQILGQGPKLLIQFQNNGVVDDSQLPKDRFSAERLKGVDSTLKIQPAKLEDSAVYLCASSPGTSGARGEQYFGPGTRLTVT.

This clone was seen only once. The CDR3 DNA reads TGTGCCTGGAGTGTCGGACAGGGGGCTTACACCATATATTTT. Protein product: CAWSVGQGAYTIYF. The V and J genes are TRBV30 and TRBJ1-3; TRBD1 agrees at 11 bases. Unmatched junction bases numbered 3, after V lost 0 bases and J lost 8 bases. The CDR3 has 14 amino acids. CDR1 and CDR2 (germline): GTSNPN, SVGIG (reference sequence).

The genes are TRBV6-2 or TRBV6-3 and TRBJ1-4; 7 bases are shared with TRBD1. J gave up 8 bases and V 5 bases, and 11 bases lay outside the gene matches. Germline V gene sequence: CDR1 MNHEY, CDR2 SVGEGT. This CDR3 spans 15 amino acids. The CDR3 DNA follows: TGTGCCAGCAGTCCACTCCGGGACAGTTGGGAAAAACTGTTTTTT. It yields the protein CASSPLRDSWEKLFF.

This chain links TRBV6-1 with TRBJ2-7; 8 bases are a match to TRBD1. This CDR3 contains 15 residues. CDR1 and CDR2 from the germline V gene are MNHNS and SASEGT. The junction had 7 bases not matched to a gene; V was cut back by 2 bases and J by 4 bases. CDR3 in amino acids: CASSELTGGVYEQYF. The CDR3 nucleotides are TGTGCCAGCAGTGAATTAACAGGGGGAGTGTACGAGCAGTACTTC.

The genes are TRBV6-5 and TRBJ1-5, with 7 bases that match TRBD1. The length of the CDR3 is 13 residues. With V trimmed by 6 bases and J by 5 bases, 4 bases remained unmatched. Germline V gene lookup returns CDR1 MNHEY and CDR2 SVGAGI. The CDR3: CASSFGTDQPQHF. The CDR3 bases are TGTGCCAGCAGCTTCGGGACAGATCAGCCCCAGCATTTT.

This chain uses TRBV6-5 with TRBJ1-5, with D tentatively TRBD1 (5 bases). With 6 bases removed from V and 5 bases from J, the gap between germline ends came to 11 bases. The CDR3 is made up of 13 amino acids. CDR1 and CDR2 from the germline V gene are MNHEY and SVGAGI. CDR3 residues: CASSTIRDQPQHF. The DNA for the CDR3 is TGTGCCAGCAGCACTATCAGGGATCAGCCCCAGCATTTT.